The text below deals with one T cell receptor beta chain. Its antigen is unknown. Sequencing was performed with immunoSEQ multiplex PCR; in TCRdb, only in-frame clones are kept and a portion is missing. The data show millions of clones, around 96% seen once. The sample is drawn from a study of shared clonotypes between healthy human individuals. Naive CD8 cells comprised CD45RO-negative, CCR7-positively selected cells, excluding terminally differentiated effector memory CD45RA+ cells. Study donors comprised healthy, HIV-negative adults devoid of recent acute infection or vaccination. Germline V gene data show CDR1 as SGHRS and CDR2 as YFSETQ. CDR3 size: 17 residues. The germline V and J ends were trimmed by 7 bases and 2 bases, with 24 bases remaining between them. General study results and limits: Rarefaction demonstrated incomplete sorted-subset sequencing despite large depth.

The clonotype originates from a man between 18 and 29 years old in good health. Sequenced: naive CD8+ T cells sorted from blood. The rearrangement links TRBV5-1 to TRBJ1-2, with D perhaps matching TRBD1 (5 bases). The CDR3 coding sequence is TGCGCCAGCTCCTTATCCTATGCGCCAGGGATGAACTATGGCTACACCTTC. This gives the protein CASSLSYAPGMNYGYTF.